Listed here is a single T cell receptor beta chain. CDR1 LGHNA and CDR2 YNFKEQ come from the germline V gene. V was pared by 4 bases and J by 14 bases, with 23 bases between. This CDR3 region has 14 residues. This sample is drawn from a study of cytomegalovirus exposure and HLA in healthy donors. The PCR used 60 Vbeta and 13 Jbeta primers. Profiling relied on immunoSEQ multiplex PCR, and the TCRdb table lists in-frame clones only, not all of them. This sample has 150,000 to 200,000 clones, with approximately 71% found just once. This TCR came from a man aged 45-60 years in good health and CMV-seronegative. Sequenced input: PBMCs. V and J are TRBV4-2 and TRBJ2-5, with a tentative D call TRBD2 (6 bases). DNA of the CDR3: TGTGCCAGCAGCCTTCCGGTCGGGCGGGACCCCTTATACTTC. It encodes CASSLPVGRDPLYF.